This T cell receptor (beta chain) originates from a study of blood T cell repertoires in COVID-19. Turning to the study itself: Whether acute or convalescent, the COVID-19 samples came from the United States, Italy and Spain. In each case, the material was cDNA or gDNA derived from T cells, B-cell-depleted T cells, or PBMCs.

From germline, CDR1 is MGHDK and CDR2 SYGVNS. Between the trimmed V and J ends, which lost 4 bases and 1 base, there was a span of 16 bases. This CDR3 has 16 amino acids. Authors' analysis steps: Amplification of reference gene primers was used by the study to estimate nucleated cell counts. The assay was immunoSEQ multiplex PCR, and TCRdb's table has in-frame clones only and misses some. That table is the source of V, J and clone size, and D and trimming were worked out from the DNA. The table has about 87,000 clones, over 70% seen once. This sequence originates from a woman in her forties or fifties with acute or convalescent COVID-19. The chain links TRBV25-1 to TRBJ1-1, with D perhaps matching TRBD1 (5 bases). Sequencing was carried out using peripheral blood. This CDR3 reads CASSGSMGQTNTEAFF. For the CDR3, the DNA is TGTGCCAGCAGTGGCTCGATGGGGCAGACGAACACTGAAGCTTTCTTT. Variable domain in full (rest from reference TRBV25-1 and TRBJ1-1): EADIYQTPRYLVIGTGKKITLECSQTMGHDKMYWYQQDPGMELHLIHYSYGVNSTEKGDLSSESTVSRIRTEHFPLTLESARPSHTSQYLCASSGSMGQTNTEAFFGQGTRLTVV.